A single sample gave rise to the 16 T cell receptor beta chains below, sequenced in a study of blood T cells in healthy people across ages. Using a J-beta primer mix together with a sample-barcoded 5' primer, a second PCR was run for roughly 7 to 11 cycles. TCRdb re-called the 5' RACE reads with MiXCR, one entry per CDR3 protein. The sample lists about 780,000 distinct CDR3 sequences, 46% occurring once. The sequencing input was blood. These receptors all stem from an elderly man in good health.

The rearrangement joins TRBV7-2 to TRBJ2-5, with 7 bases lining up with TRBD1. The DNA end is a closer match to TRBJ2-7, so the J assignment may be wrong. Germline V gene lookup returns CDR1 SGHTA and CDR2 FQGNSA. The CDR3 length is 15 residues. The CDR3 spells CASSPDRDRGFEQYF. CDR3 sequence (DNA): TGTGCCAGCAGCCCTGACAGGGATCGGGGATTCGAGCAGTACTTC.

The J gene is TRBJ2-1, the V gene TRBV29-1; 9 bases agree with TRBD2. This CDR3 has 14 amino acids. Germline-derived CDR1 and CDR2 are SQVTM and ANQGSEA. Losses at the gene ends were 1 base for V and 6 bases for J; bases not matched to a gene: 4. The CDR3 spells CSVEGLADGNEQFF. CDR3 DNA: TGCAGCGTTGAAGGACTAGCGGATGGCAATGAGCAGTTCTTC.

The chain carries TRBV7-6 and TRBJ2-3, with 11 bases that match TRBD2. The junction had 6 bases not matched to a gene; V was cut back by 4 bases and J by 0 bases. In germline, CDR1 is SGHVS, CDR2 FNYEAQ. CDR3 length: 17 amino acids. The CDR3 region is CASSSPTSGTSTDTQYF. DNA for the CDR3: TGTGCCAGCAGCTCACCGACTAGCGGGACTAGCACAGATACGCAGTATTTT.

CDR3 residues: CASSEGGGYYGYTF. The CDR3 nucleotides read TGCGCCAGCAGCGAGGGGGGGGGCTACTATGGCTACACCTTC. The chain recombines TRBV5-1 with TRBJ1-2; a possible D gene is TRBD1 (6 bases). The CDR3 loop spans 14 amino acids. From germline, CDR1 is SGHRS and CDR2 YFSETQ. Trimming shortened V by 4 bases and J by 3 bases, and 13 bases separated the two germline ends.

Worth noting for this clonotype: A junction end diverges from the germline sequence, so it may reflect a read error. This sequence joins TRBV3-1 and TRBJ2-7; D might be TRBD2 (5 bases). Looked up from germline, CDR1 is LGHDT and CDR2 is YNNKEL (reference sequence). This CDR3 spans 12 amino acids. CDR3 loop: CAGSQDYYEQYF. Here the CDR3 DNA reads TGTGCCGGCAGCCAAGACTACTACGAGCAGTACTTC.

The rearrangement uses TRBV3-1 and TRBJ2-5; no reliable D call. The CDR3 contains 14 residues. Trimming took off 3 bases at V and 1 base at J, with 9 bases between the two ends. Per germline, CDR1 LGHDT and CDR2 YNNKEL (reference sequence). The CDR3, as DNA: TGTGCCAGCAGCCAGAGAGGAGCCCAAGAGACCCAGTACTTC. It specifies CASSQRGAQETQYF.

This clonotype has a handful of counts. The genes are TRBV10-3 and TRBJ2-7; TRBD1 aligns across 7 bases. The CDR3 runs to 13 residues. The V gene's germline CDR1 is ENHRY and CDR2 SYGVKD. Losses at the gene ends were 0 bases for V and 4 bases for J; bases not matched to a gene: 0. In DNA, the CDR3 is TGTGCCATCAGTGAGTCGACAGGGTACGAGCAGTACTTC. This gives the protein CAISESTGYEQYF.

CDR3 DNA sequence: TGTGCCACCAGCAGGGAAGGGACAGGGGGTACCGGTTCCTACAATGAGCAGTACTTC. It encodes CATSREGTGGTGSYNEQYF. The chain employs TRBV15 and TRBJ2-1; 11 bases match TRBD1. Judging by the DNA end, TRBJ2-7 fits better; the J call may be wrong. Germline V gene sequence: CDR1 LNHNV, CDR2 YYDKDF (reference sequence). This CDR3 comprises 19 residues.

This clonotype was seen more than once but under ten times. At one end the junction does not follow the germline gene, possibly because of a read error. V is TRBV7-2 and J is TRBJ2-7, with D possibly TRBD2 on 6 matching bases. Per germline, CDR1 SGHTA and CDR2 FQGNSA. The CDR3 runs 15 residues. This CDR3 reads CASSLAGTLDHEQYF. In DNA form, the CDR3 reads TGTGCCAGCAGCCTAGCAGGGACTCTGGACCACGAGCAGTACTTC.

The CDR3 DNA reads TGCAGTGCCAAAGACCCGCGGGAAGGGACAGATACGCAGTATTTT. Its protein product is CSAKDPREGTDTQYF. The rearrangement uses TRBV20-1 and TRBJ2-3, with D perhaps matching TRBD2 (6 bases). CDR1 DFQATT and CDR2 SNEGSKA come from the germline V gene (reference sequence). This CDR3 contains 15 residues. Trimming left V 6 bases short and J 3 bases short, with 19 bases between.

CDR3 sequence reads: CASNSPRRGETQYF. CDR3 DNA sequence: TGTGCCAGCAACTCGCCTCGGCGGGGTGAGACCCAGTACTTC. This chain joins TRBV7-2 and TRBJ2-5, with a possible D match to TRBD2 (6 bases). CDR1 is SGHTA and CDR2 is FQGNSA in the germline V gene. Trimming took off 7 bases at V and 5 bases at J, with 17 bases between the two ends. The CDR3 consists of 14 residues.

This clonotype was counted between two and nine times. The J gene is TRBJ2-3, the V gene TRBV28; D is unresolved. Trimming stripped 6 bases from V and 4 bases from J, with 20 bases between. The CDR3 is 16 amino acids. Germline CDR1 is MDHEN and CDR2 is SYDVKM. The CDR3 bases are TGTGCCAGCAGATTTCTAAGGCCCGCTTGGTCAGATACGCAGTATTTT. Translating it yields CASRFLRPAWSDTQYF.

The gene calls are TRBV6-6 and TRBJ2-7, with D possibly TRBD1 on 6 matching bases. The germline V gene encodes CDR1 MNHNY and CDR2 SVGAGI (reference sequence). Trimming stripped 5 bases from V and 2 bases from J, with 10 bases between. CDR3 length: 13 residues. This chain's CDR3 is CASSGDKTYEQYF. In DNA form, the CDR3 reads TGTGCCAGCAGTGGGGACAAGACCTACGAGCAGTACTTC.

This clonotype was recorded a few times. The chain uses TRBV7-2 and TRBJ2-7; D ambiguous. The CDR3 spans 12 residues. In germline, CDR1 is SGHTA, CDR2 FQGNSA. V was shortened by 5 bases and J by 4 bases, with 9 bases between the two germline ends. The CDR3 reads CASSLMDYEQYF. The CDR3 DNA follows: TGTGCCAGCAGCCTAATGGATTACGAGCAGTACTTC.

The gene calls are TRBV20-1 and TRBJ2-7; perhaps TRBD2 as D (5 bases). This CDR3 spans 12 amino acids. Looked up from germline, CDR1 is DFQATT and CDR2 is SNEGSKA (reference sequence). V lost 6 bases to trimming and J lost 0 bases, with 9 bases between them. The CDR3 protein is CSAPRVSYEQYF. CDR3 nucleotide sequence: TGCAGTGCCCCGAGGGTCTCCTACGAGCAGTACTTC.

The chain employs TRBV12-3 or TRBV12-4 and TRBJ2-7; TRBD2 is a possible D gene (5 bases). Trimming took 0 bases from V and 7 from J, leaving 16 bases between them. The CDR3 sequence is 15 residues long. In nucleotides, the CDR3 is TGTGCCAGCAGTTTAGCGGGAGCGGCCTACAATGAGCAGTACTTC. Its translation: CASSLAGAAYNEQYF.